This TCR beta chain was obtained from a study of human T cells and chemical hapten exposure. TCRdb fed the RACE reads into MiXCR, producing one record per CDR3 protein. The sample carries tens of thousands of distinct CDR3 sequences, around 12% recorded once. The germline V gene encodes CDR1 MNHEY and CDR2 SVGAGI. V gave up 0 bases and J gave up 3 bases, with 10 bases separating them. The CDR3 contains 15 residues. Time point noted: patch test 3, about 24 weeks after DPC sensitization. Indicated treatment: therapeutic diphenylcyclopropenone sensitization with weekly scalp DPC. This sample comprised whole blood, obtained in connection with sensitization to the hapten diphenylcyclopropenone (DPC). This chain connects TRBV6-5 to TRBJ2-3, with D possibly being TRBD1 or TRBD2 (6 bases each). The clonotype was recovered from a man aged 25 to 40 with alopecia areata. Some clones in this sample may be carry-over from other donors' samples. CDR3 bases: TGTGCCAGCAGTTACTCGGGGGGCGCAACAGATACGCAGTATTTT. It encodes CASSYSGGATDTQYF.